This TCR beta chain comes out of a study of cytomegalovirus exposure and HLA in healthy donors. The sample holds one count of this clone. Its specificity is not known. This CDR3 has 14 amino acids. Germline V lookup: CDR1 LNHDA, CDR2 SQIVND (reference sequence). V was pared by 3 bases and J by 5 bases, with 4 bases of the junction left unmatched. Study-level results: The authors enumerated 164 TCR beta chains as linked to cytomegalovirus.

Libraries were prepared by immunoSEQ multiplex PCR; TCRdb keeps only in-frame clonotypes and omits some of them. Of 60,000 or so clones in the sample, approximately 90% are singletons; the top ten hold roughly 1.3%. The V gene is TRBV19, the J gene TRBJ2-5, with 9 bases lining up with TRBD1. This clonotype was obtained from a young woman in good health and CMV-seronegative. The sequenced sample was PBMCs. The CDR3 sequence: CASSIGTGFETQYF. The CDR3 nucleotides read TGTGCCAGTAGTATTGGGACAGGGTTCGAGACCCAGTACTTC.